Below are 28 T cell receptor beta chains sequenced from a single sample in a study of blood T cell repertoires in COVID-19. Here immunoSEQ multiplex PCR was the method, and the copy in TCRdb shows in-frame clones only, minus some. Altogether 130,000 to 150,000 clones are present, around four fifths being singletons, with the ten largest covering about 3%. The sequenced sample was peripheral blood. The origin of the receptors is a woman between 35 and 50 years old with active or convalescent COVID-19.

CDR3 loop: CASIPYGGMTGVSNQPQHF. The CDR3 DNA is TGTGCCAGTATCCCGTATGGGGGTATGACAGGGGTTAGCAATCAGCCCCAGCATTTT. This sequence joins TRBV19 and TRBJ1-5; the match to TRBD1 covers 8 bases. The V segment lost 7 bases and the J segment 0 bases; nucleotides outside the gene matches: 17. The CDR3 runs to 19 residues. Germline CDR1 reads LNHDA; CDR2 reads SQIVND (reference sequence).

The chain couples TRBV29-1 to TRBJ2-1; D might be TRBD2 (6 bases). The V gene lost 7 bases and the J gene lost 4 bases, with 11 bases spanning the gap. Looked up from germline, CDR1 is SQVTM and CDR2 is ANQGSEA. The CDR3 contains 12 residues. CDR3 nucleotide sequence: TGCAGCGCCTCCAGCGGGTACAATGAGCAGTTCTTC. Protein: CSASSGYNEQFF.

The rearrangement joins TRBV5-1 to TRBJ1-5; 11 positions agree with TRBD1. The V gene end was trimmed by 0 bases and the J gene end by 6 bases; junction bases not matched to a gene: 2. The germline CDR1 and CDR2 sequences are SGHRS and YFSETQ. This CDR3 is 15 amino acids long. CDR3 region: CASSLAGQGAQPQHF. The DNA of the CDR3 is TGCGCCAGCAGCTTGGCCGGACAGGGGGCTCAGCCCCAGCATTTT.

CDR3 sequence reads: CASSLTTGGQFEQFF. The CDR3 DNA reads as TGTGCCAGCTCACTAACGACAGGGGGACAGTTTGAGCAGTTCTTC. The genes are TRBV18 and TRBJ2-1; 9 nucleotides match TRBD1. This CDR3 comprises 15 residues. V shed 4 bases and J 9 bases; nucleotides not matched to a gene: 10. The germline V gene has CDR1 KGHSH and CDR2 LQKENI. Together with reference TRBV18 and TRBJ2-1, the CDR3 gives the full variable domain: NAGVMQNPRHLVRRRGQEARLRCSPMKGHSHVYWYRQLPEEGLKFMVYLQKENIIDESGMPKERFSAEFPKEGPSILRIQQVVRGDSAAYFCASSLTTGGQFEQFFGPGTRLTVL.

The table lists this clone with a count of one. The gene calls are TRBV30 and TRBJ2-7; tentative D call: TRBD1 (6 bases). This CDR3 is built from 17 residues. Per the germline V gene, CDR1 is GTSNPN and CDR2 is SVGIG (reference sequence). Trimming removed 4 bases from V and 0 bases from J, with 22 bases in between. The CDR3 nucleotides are TGTGCCTGGAAAAGCAGGGGACGATTCCGAACCTCCTACGAGCAGTACTTC. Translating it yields CAWKSRGRFRTSYEQYF.

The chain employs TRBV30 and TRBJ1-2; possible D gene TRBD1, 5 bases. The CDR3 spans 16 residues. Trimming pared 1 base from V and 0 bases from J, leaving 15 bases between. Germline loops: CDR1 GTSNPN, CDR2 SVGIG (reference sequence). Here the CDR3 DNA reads TGTGCCTGGAGTGGACAGTCGACCCTCTCTAACTATGGCTACACCTTC. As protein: CAWSGQSTLSNYGYTF.

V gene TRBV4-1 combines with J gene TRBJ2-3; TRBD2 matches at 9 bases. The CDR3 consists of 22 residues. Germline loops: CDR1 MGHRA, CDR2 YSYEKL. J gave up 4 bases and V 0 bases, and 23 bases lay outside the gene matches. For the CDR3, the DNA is TGCGCCAGCAGCCAAGATCGCGCGCGGGGGGCCTTAGCGGGAGATCGAGCAGATACGCAGTATTTT. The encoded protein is CASSQDRARGALAGDRADTQYF.

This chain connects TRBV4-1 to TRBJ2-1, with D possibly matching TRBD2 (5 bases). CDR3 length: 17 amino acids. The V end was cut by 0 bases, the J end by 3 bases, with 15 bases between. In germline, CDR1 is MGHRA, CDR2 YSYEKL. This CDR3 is CASSQDEPSSYYNEQFF. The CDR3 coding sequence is TGCGCCAGCAGCCAAGATGAACCTAGCAGCTACTACAATGAGCAGTTCTTC.

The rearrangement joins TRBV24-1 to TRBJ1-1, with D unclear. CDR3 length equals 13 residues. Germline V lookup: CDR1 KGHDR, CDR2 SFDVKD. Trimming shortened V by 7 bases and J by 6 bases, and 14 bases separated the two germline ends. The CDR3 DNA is TGTGCCACCAGGGTCCGGGAGGGAGCTGAAGCTTTCTTT. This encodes CATRVREGAEAFF.

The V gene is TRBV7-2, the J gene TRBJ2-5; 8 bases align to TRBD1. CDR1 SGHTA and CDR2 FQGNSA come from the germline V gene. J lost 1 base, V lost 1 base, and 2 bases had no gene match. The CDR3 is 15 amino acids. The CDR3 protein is CASSLGQGPQETQYF. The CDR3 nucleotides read TGTGCCAGCAGCTTAGGACAGGGGCCCCAAGAGACCCAGTACTTC.

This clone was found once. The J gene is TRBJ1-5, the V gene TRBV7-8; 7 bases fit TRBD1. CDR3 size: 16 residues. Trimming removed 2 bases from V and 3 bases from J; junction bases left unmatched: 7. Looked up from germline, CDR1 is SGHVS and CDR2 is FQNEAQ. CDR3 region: CASSLRGTADNQPQHF. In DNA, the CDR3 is TGTGCCAGCAGCTTACGAGGGACAGCCGACAATCAGCCCCAGCATTTT.

The CDR3 DNA follows: TGTGCCAGTAGTATACAGCAGGGAAGGAATTCACCCCTCCACTTT. It specifies CASSIQQGRNSPLHF. V usage is TRBV19 and J usage is TRBJ1-6, with D maybe TRBD1 (5 bases). Germline lookup yields CDR1 LNHDA and CDR2 SQIVND (reference sequence). CDR3 length: 15 residues. Deletions cut 2 bases from V and 7 bases from J, with 12 bases between.

CDR3 sequence (DNA): TGTGCCAGCAGCCGTGAGGCAGCATTCTATGGCTACACCTTC. Translation gives CASSREAAFYGYTF. This chain links TRBV27 with TRBJ1-2; no definite D call. Germline V lookup: CDR1 MNHEY, CDR2 SMNVEV (reference sequence). The ends were cut back, 6 bases at V and 4 bases at J, with 15 bases in the middle. This CDR3 region has 14 residues.

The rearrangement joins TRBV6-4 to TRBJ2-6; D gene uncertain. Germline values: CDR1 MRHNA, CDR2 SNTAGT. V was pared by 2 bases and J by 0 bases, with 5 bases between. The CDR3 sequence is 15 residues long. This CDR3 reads CASSDDNSGANVLTF. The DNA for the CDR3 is TGTGCCAGCAGTGACGACAACTCTGGGGCCAACGTCCTGACTTTC.

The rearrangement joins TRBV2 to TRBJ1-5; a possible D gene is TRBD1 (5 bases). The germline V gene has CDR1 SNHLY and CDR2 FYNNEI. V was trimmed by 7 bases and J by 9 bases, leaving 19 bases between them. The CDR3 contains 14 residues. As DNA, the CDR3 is TGTGCCAGCAAGGAGCAGACTAGCGGGGGGCCCCAGCATTTT. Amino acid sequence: CASKEQTSGGPQHF.

CDR3 region: CASSPGTAVNQPQHF. As DNA, the CDR3 is TGTGCCAGCAGCCCGGGGACAGCGGTAAATCAGCCCCAGCATTTT. This chain connects TRBV7-9 to TRBJ1-5; 7 nucleotides match TRBD1. The CDR3 covers 15 residues. Trimming took 5 bases from V and 4 from J; bases not matched to a gene: 8. Germline lookup yields CDR1 SEHNR and CDR2 FQNEAQ (reference sequence).

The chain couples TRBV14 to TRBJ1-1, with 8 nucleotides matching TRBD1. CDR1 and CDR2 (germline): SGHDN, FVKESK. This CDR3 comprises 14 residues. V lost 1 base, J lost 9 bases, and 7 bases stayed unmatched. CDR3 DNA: TGTGCCAGCAGCCAAGTCGCCTACAGGGGGAAAGCTTTCTTT. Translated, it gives CASSQVAYRGKAFF.

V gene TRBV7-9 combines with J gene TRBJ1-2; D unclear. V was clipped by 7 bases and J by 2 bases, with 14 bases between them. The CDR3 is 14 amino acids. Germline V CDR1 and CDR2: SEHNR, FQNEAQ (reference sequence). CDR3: CASNKLTVNYGYTF. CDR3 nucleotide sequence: TGTGCCAGCAACAAGCTAACAGTGAACTATGGCTACACCTTC.

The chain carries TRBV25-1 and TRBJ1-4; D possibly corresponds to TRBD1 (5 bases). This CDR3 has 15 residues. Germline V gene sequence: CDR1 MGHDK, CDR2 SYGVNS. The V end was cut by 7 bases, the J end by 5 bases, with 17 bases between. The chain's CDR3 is CASIGHPPENEKLFF. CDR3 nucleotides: TGTGCCAGCATAGGACATCCACCTGAAAATGAAAAACTGTTTTTT.

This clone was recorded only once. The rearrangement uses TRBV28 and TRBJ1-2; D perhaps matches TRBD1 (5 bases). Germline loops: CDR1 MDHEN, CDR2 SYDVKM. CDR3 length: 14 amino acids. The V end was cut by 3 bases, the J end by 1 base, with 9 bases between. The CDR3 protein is CASSLGGGNYGYTF. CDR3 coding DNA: TGTGCCAGCAGTTTGGGCGGGGGTAACTATGGCTACACCTTC.

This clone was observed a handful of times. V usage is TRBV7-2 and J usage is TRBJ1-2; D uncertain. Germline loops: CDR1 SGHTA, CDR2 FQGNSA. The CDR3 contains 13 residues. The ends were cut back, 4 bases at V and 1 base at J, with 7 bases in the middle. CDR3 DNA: TGTGCCAGCAGCTATGACATTAACTATGGCTACACCTTC. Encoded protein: CASSYDINYGYTF.

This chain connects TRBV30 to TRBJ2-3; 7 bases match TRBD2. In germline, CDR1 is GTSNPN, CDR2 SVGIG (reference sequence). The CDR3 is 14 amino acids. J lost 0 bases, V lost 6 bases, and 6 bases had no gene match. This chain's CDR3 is CACRKRGSTDTQYF. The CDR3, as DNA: TGTGCCTGCAGGAAGCGGGGTAGCACAGATACGCAGTATTTT.

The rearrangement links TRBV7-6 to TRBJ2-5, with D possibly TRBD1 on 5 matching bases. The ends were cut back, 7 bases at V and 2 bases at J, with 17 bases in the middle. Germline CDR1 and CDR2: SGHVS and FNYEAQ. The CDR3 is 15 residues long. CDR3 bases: TGTGCCAGCAACTACCAGGGCGGTGGGCAAGAGACCCAGTACTTC. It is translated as CASNYQGGGQETQYF. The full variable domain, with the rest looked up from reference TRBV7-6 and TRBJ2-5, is GAGVSQSPRYKVTKRGQDVALRCDPISGHVSLYWYRQALGQGPEFLTYFNYEAQQDKSGLPNDRFSAERPEGSISTLTIQRTEQRDSAMYRCASNYQGGGQETQYFGPGTRLLVL.

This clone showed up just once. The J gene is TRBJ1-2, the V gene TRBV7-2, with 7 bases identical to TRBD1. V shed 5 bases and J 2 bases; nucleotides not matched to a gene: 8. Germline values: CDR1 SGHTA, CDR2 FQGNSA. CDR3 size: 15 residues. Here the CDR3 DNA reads TGTGCCAGCAGCCCGGGGACAGCAAAAAACTATGGCTACACCTTC. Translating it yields CASSPGTAKNYGYTF. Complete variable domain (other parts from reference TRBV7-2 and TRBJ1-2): GAGVSQSPSNKVTEKGKDVELRCDPISGHTALYWYRQSLGQGLEFLIYFQGNSAPDKSGLPSDRFSAERTGGSVSTLTIQRTQQEDSAVYLCASSPGTAKNYGYTFGSGTRLTVV.

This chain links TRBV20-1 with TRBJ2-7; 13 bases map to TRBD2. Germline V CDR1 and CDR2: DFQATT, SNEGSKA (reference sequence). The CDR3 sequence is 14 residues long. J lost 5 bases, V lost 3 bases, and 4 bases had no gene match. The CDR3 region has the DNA TGCAGTGCTAGTGGGACTAGCGGGGCCCACGAGCAGTACTTC. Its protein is CSASGTSGAHEQYF.

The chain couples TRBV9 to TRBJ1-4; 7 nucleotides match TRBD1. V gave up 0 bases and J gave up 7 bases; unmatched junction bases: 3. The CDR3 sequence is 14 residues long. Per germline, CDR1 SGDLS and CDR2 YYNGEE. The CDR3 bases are TGTGCCAGCAGCGTAGAGGGACAGAGTGAAAAACTGTTTTTT. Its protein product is CASSVEGQSEKLFF.

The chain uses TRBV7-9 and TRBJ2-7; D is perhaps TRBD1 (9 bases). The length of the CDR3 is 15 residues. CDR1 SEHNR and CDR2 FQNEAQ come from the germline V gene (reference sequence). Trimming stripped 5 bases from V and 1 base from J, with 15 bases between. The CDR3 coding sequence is TGTGCCAGCAGCCGCGGGGGGACAGGGTCCTACGAGCAGTACTTC. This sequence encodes CASSRGGTGSYEQYF.

For the CDR3, the DNA is TGTGCCAGCAGCCCCTTGCTATACAGTGGGAACACTGAAGCTTTCTTT. Its protein is CASSPLLYSGNTEAFF. V gene TRBV27 combines with J gene TRBJ1-1; no firm D call. The V gene's germline CDR1 is MNHEY and CDR2 SMNVEV (reference sequence). The length of the CDR3 is 16 residues. V was trimmed by 6 bases and J by 1 base, leaving 18 bases between them.